This T cell receptor beta chain was obtained from a study of blood T cell repertoires in COVID-19. For the study at large: Acute and convalescent COVID-19 specimens originated in the United States, Italy and Spain. From T cells, B-cell-depleted T cells, or PBMCs came the material, which was cDNA or gDNA.

This CDR3 spans 15 amino acids. V lost 0 bases, J lost 2 bases, and 2 bases stayed unmatched. Germline V gene data show CDR1 as SGHNT and CDR2 as YYREEE (reference sequence). Categorization into cohorts depended on clinical history that participants reported. Here immunoSEQ multiplex PCR was the method, and the copy in TCRdb shows in-frame clones only, minus some. Altogether about 210,000 clones are present, about 82% being singletons, with the ten largest covering about 6%. The sequence came from a man aged 40-49 years with acute COVID-19. This chain uses TRBV5-4 with TRBJ2-3; TRBD1 aligns across 8 bases. Sequencing was carried out using PBMCs or T cells enriched from blood (not recorded which). CDR3 DNA sequence: TGTGCCAGCAGCTTGGACAGGGGGAACACAGATACGCAGTATTTT. Residues: CASSLDRGNTDTQYF.